The rows below give T cell receptor beta chains drawn from one sample of a study of blood T cell repertoires in COVID-19. Clones were sequenced by immunoSEQ multiplex PCR, and TCRdb holds only the in-frame ones, with some missing. The sample carries approximately 63,000 clones, roughly 87% recorded once. The source material was peripheral blood. These receptors were obtained from a man older than 75 in a cohort sampled during active COVID-19. CDR3s include the opening cysteine and the closing phenylalanine or tryptophan. A D gene is named only where the DNA matches it firmly. Rows may omit the clone size; those that give it use once, few, many or a size class.

TRBJ2-2	TRBD2	TRBV5-4	-	CASSLLLAGENTGELFF	TGTGCCAGCAGCTTATTACTAGCGGGAGAGAACACCGGGGAGCTGTTTTTT
TRBJ1-1	TRBD1	TRBV18	-	CASSPGQGRTEAFF	TGTGCCAGCTCACCGGGACAGGGTCGCACTGAAGCTTTCTTT
TRBJ1-1	-	TRBV5-4	-	CASSERTRNTEAFF	TGTGCCAGCAGCGAACGAACAAGAAACACTGAAGCTTTCTTT
TRBJ2-1	TRBD2	TRBV6-5	-	CASSRLAEYNEQFF	TGTGCCAGCAGTCGACTAGCGGAATACAATGAGCAGTTCTTC
TRBJ2-3	-	TRBV18	-	CASSKETTSTDTQYF	TGTGCCAGCTCAAAGGAGACGACTAGCACAGATACGCAGTATTTT
TRBJ2-2	TRBD2	TRBV10-3	-	CAIASGSYTGELFF	TGTGCCATCGCTAGCGGGAGCTACACCGGGGAGCTGTTTTTT
TRBJ2-5	TRBD2	TRBV2	-	CASSPTSGGETQYF	TGTGCCAGCAGTCCTACTAGCGGGGGTGAGACCCAGTACTTC
TRBJ2-5	TRBD1	TRBV5-1	-	CASSLGSGTGRETQYF	TGCGCCAGCAGCTTGGGGTCCGGGACAGGGAGGGAGACCCAGTACTTC
TRBJ2-3	-	TRBV11-3	-	CASSLTGWTPQGTDTQYF	TGTGCCAGCAGCTTAACCGGATGGACACCCCAGGGGACAGATACGCAGTATTTT
TRBJ1-4	-	TRBV7-9	-	CASSLGLSTNEKLFF	TGTGCCAGCAGCTTAGGACTGTCAACTAATGAAAAACTGTTTTTT
TRBJ2-5	TRBD1	TRBV11-2	-	CASSLTQGAGQETQYF	TGTGCCAGCAGCTTAACGCAGGGGGCAGGTCAAGAGACCCAGTACTTC
TRBJ2-6	-	TRBV2	-	CASVSSGANVLTF	TGTGCCAGCGTATCTTCTGGGGCCAACGTCCTGACTTTC
TRBJ1-3	-	TRBV19	-	CASSLTRQAGNTIYF	TGTGCCAGTAGTCTAACTAGACAGGCTGGAAACACCATATATTTT
TRBJ1-1	TRBD1	TRBV12-3/TRBV12-4	-	CASSTGGNTEAFF	TGTGCCAGCAGTACAGGGGGCAACACTGAAGCTTTCTTT
TRBJ1-6	TRBD1	TRBV27	once	CASSLRTGDNSPLHF	TGTGCCAGCAGTTTGCGGACAGGGGATAATTCACCCCTCCACTTT
TRBJ1-5	TRBD1	TRBV18	-	CASSTQGANQPQHF	TGTGCCAGCTCAACACAGGGGGCTAATCAGCCCCAGCATTTT
TRBJ2-3	-	TRBV5-1	-	CASSGGSVTGTDTQYF	TGCGCCAGCAGCGGCGGTTCTGTGACGGGCACAGATACGCAGTATTTT